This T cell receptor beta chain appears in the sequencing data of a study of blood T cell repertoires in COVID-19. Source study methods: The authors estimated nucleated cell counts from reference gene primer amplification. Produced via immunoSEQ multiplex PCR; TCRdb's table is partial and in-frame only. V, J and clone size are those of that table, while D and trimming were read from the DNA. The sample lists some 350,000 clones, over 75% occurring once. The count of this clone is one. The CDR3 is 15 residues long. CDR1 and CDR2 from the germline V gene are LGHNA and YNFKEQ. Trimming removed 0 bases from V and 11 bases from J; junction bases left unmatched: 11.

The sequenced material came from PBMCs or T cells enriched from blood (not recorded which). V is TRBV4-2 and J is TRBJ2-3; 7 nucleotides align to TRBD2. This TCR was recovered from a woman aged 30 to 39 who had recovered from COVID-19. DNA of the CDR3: TGTGCCAGCAGCCAAGACACTTCCCCTACTAGCGAGCAGTATTTT. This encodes CASSQDTSPTSEQYF.